Below are 2 T cell receptor beta chains sequenced from a single sample in a study of shared clonotypes between healthy human individuals. Some clones are missing from TCRdb's copy, which holds only in-frame ones; the method was immunoSEQ multiplex PCR. This table holds roughly 500,000 clones, roughly 77% found once. Sequencing used PBMCs. These receptor sequences come from a woman aged 40 to 49 in good health. Some clones in this sample may be carry-over from other donors' samples.

The chain combines TRBV5-4 with TRBJ2-7, with TRBD2 matching 15 bases. This CDR3 region has 20 residues. V lost 4 bases to trimming and J lost 5 bases; unmatched junction nucleotides: 19. Germline lookup yields CDR1 SGHNT and CDR2 YYREEE (reference sequence). As DNA, the CDR3 is TGTGCCAGCAGCACTCCCAGGCCGGGACTAGCGGGAGGTTGTTTTGACGAGCAGTACTTC. Translated: CASSTPRPGLAGGCFDEQYF. The full variable domain, completed using reference TRBV5-4 and TRBJ2-7, is ETGVTQSPTHLIKTRGQQVTLRCSSQSGHNTVSWYQQALGQGPQFIFQYYREEENGRGNFPPRFSGLQFPNYSSELNVNALELDDSALYLCASSTPRPGLAGGCFDEQYFGPGTRLTVT.

The genes are TRBV6-1 and TRBJ2-3; the D gene is possibly TRBD2 (6 bases). Germline-derived CDR1 and CDR2 are MNHNS and SASEGT. The CDR3 is 16 amino acids. With 3 bases removed from V and 2 bases from J, the gap between germline ends came to 15 bases. CDR3 sequence (DNA): TGTGCCAGCAGTGAGTCCCGGCCTAGCGCCACAGATACGCAGTATTTT. Residues: CASSESRPSATDTQYF.